This TCR beta chain came from a study of T-cell memory formation after mild COVID-19. Looking at the study overall: TCR clusters showed largely donor specificity.

A remark on this clonotype: The antigen remains undetermined.

The CDR3 is 12 residues long. CDR1 is DFQATT, CDR2 SNEGSKA, per germline (reference sequence). The ends were cut back, 4 bases at V and 2 bases at J, with 9 bases in the middle. Study results and limitations: Second-wave clones that peaked on day 37 lacked confirmed SARS-CoV-2 specificity. Among CD4+ contracting clones, most were CM and EM, and CD8+ ones EMRA.

Constant-segment primers and 5'RACE yielded cDNA libraries for TCR alpha and TCR beta, each carrying sample barcodes and UMIs. TCRdb passed the 5' RACE reads through MiXCR, listing each CDR3 protein once. The top ten clones hold 7.5% to 9.5% of a sample with around 470,000 distinct CDR3 sequences, over 15% of them seen once. Sequences were obtained from PBMCs or a T cell subset sorted from them (not recorded which). The V and J genes are TRBV20-1 and TRBJ2-7; the D gene is possibly TRBD1 (6 bases). This TCR came from an adult woman who had mild COVID-19 (a few samples of this study predate the infection). Cell type and time point are not known. CDR3 in amino acids: CSATRGAYEQYF. CDR3 sequence (DNA): TGCAGTGCTACCAGGGGAGCCTACGAGCAGTACTTC.